The clone carrying this T cell receptor (beta chain) turned up a few times. Its matching antigen is unknown. These data belong to a study of post-analysis software for immune sequencing data. Study-level information: As for disease course, relapsing-remitting, secondary progressive and progressive-relapsing multiple sclerosis were all included. General study results and limits: Compared against controls, patients with multiple sclerosis displayed significantly lower normalized Chao1 diversity. TRBV5-6, TRBV5-1 and TRBV20-1 were among roughly 5 TRBV segments more frequent in patients than controls.

Prepared libraries of TCR beta cDNA carried unique molecular identifiers. The authors obtained roughly 550,000 cDNA molecules from approximately 0.95 to 9.8 million T cells. Via MiXCR, TCRdb re-called the PCR reads, giving one row per CDR3 protein. The profile covers around 500,000 distinct CDR3 sequences, with approximately 31% appearing a single time and around 6% taken by the ten largest. The CDR3 runs 14 residues. V was trimmed by 6 bases and J by 0 bases, leaving 11 bases between them. Germline lookup yields CDR1 SEHNR and CDR2 FQNEAQ (reference sequence). This clonotype was obtained from a girl younger than 18 with multiple sclerosis. V is TRBV7-9 and J is TRBJ1-2, with D tentatively TRBD1 (6 bases). Sequencing used blood. The CDR3 sequence is CASSRGATNYGYTF. In nucleotides, the CDR3 is TGTGCCAGCAGTAGGGGGGCCACTAACTATGGCTACACCTTC. The variable domain in full, with the rest retrieved from reference TRBV7-9 and TRBJ1-2, is DTGVSQNPRHKITKRGQNVTFRCDPISEHNRLYWYRQTLGQGPEFLTYFQNEAQLEKSRLLSDRFSAERPKGSFSTLEIQRTEQGDSAMYLCASSRGATNYGYTFGSGTRLTVV.